These 20 T cell receptor beta chains were all obtained from the same sample, sequenced in a study of blood T cell repertoires in COVID-19. Some clones are missing from TCRdb's copy, which holds only in-frame ones; the method was immunoSEQ multiplex PCR. This sample yields around 110,000 clones, of which roughly 80% are seen a single time; roughly 7.7% belongs to the top ten. Sequenced sample: peripheral blood. The receptors derive from a man in his 70s with acute or convalescent COVID-19.

Worth noting for this clone: This specimen includes other DNA sequences encoding the same CDR3. The J gene is TRBJ2-2, the V gene TRBV7-3, with D unclear. CDR1 and CDR2 from the germline V gene are SGHTA and FQGTGA. This CDR3 region has 13 residues. V lost 3 bases to trimming and J lost 2 bases, with 4 bases between them. The CDR3, as DNA: TGTGCCAGCAGCTTTTCTAACACCGGGGAGCTGTTTTTT. This sequence encodes CASSFSNTGELFF.

The chain has TRBV9 and TRBJ2-1, with D possibly TRBD1 on 5 matching bases. The CDR3 spans 14 residues. Germline V gene lookup returns CDR1 SGDLS and CDR2 YYNGEE. Deletions cut 5 bases from V and 6 bases from J, with 15 bases between. CDR3 loop: CASSGSWGGNEQFF. Written as DNA, the CDR3 is TGTGCCAGCAGTGGATCCTGGGGCGGCAATGAGCAGTTCTTC. The full variable domain, its missing parts supplied by reference TRBV9 and TRBJ2-1, is DSGVTQTPKHLITATGQRVTLRCSPRSGDLSVYWYQQSLDQGLQFLIQYYNGEERAKGNILERFSAQQFPDLHSELNLSSLELGDSALYFCASSGSWGGNEQFFGPGTRLTVL.

This sequence joins TRBV10-1 and TRBJ2-7; 7 nucleotides agree with TRBD1. J lost 3 bases, V lost 2 bases, and 1 base had no gene match. The CDR3 is 13 residues long. The germline CDR1 and CDR2 sequences are WNHNN and SYGVQD (reference sequence). CDR3 protein: CASSENRGYEQYF. CDR3 coding DNA: TGCGCCAGCAGTGAGAACAGGGGCTACGAGCAGTACTTC.

The V call is TRBV5-4, the J call TRBJ2-1; 11 bases line up with TRBD2. The germline V gene has CDR1 SGHNT and CDR2 YYREEE (reference sequence). The length of the CDR3 is 19 residues. With 7 bases clipped from V and 6 bases from J, the junction kept 21 bases outside the gene matches. CDR3 amino acids: CASRPTINLLAGGLNEQFF. The CDR3 coding sequence is TGTGCCAGCCGCCCGACAATCAACCTTTTAGCGGGGGGGCTCAATGAGCAGTTCTTC.

J is TRBJ1-1 and V is TRBV5-4; 8 bases are shared with TRBD1. The CDR3 loop spans 19 amino acids. V trimming: 4 bases; J trimming: 5 bases; junction bases outside the gene matches: 22. Germline values: CDR1 SGHNT, CDR2 YYREEE (reference sequence). The CDR3 here is CASSPINLQGAKWATEAFF. The CDR3 bases are TGTGCCAGCAGCCCCATAAACCTCCAGGGGGCGAAATGGGCTACTGAAGCTTTCTTT.

The chain recombines TRBV9 with TRBJ1-3; 8 nucleotides line up with TRBD1. The CDR3 extends over 16 amino acids. Germline trimming cut 0 bases from V and 3 bases from J; bases unmatched to any gene: 5. Germline CDR1 SGDLS, CDR2 YYNGEE. For the CDR3, the DNA is TGTGCCAGCAGCGTAGAAGGCAGGGGGCATGGAAACACCATATATTTT. This translates into CASSVEGRGHGNTIYF.

In DNA, the CDR3 is TGTGCCAGCTCACAAGATTACAGGGGAACCACTGAAGCTTTCTTT. Amino acid sequence: CASSQDYRGTTEAFF. The chain has TRBV18 and TRBJ1-1; 7 nucleotides match TRBD1. V gave up 4 bases and J gave up 4 bases; unmatched junction bases: 9. Germline V gene lookup returns CDR1 KGHSH and CDR2 LQKENI. The CDR3 runs 15 residues.

The chain recombines TRBV7-3 with TRBJ2-1; 8 bases line up with TRBD1. The CDR3 has 16 residues. CDR1 and CDR2 from the germline V gene are SGHTA and FQGTGA. The junction had 9 bases not matched to a gene; V was cut back by 5 bases and J by 3 bases. The CDR3 here is CASSQMTGANYNEQFF. The CDR3 nucleotides read TGTGCCAGCAGCCAAATGACAGGGGCCAACTACAATGAGCAGTTCTTC.

CDR3 sequence reads: CASGQGWGNQPQHF. The CDR3 nucleotides read TGTGCCAGCGGACAGGGTTGGGGCAATCAGCCCCAGCATTTT. The V and J genes are TRBV2 and TRBJ1-5, with TRBD1 identical over 8 bases. CDR1 is SNHLY, CDR2 FYNNEI, per germline. The CDR3 consists of 14 residues. V lost 8 bases and J lost 2; bases outside the gene matches: 5.

This sequence joins TRBV28 and TRBJ2-7, with 7 positions matching TRBD1. Germline CDR1 MDHEN, CDR2 SYDVKM. The CDR3 is 14 residues long. The ends lost 8 bases at V and 9 bases at J; junction bases unmatched: 16. For the CDR3, the DNA is TGTGCCAGCGGACTTACGACAGGGCGTTGGGGGCAGTACTTC. As protein: CASGLTTGRWGQYF.

This chain joins TRBV5-1 and TRBJ2-7; 7 bases map to TRBD1. CDR1 is SGHRS and CDR2 is YFSETQ in the germline V gene. Germline trimming cut 3 bases from V and 0 bases from J; bases unmatched to any gene: 12. This CDR3 has 17 amino acids. The CDR3, as DNA: TGCGCCAGCAGCTATACCCCGGGACAGACCCTCTCCTACGAGCAGTACTTC. Amino acids: CASSYTPGQTLSYEQYF.

The rearrangement links TRBV5-1 to TRBJ2-1; 7 bases align to TRBD1. Trimming cost V 2 bases and J 1 base; bases outside gene matches: 3. The CDR3 contains 15 residues. CDR1 is SGHRS, CDR2 YFSETQ, per germline. The CDR3 coding sequence is TGCGCCAGCAGCTTCCAGGGGGAGTCCTACAATGAGCAGTTCTTC. Protein sequence: CASSFQGESYNEQFF.

This chain links TRBV30 with TRBJ2-2, with 11 bases matching TRBD2. J gave up 6 bases and V 4 bases, and 7 bases lay outside the gene matches. This CDR3 contains 15 residues. Looked up from germline, CDR1 is GTSNPN and CDR2 is SVGIG (reference sequence). DNA for the CDR3: TGTGCCTGGAAGACTAGCGGGATATTTCCCGGGGAGCTGTTTTTT. It specifies CAWKTSGIFPGELFF.

The CDR3 DNA follows: TGTGCCAGCCACAGGGTATTTAATGAAAAACTGTTTTTT. The encoded protein is CASHRVFNEKLFF. The V call is TRBV2, the J call TRBJ1-4, with a possible D match to TRBD1 (6 bases). This CDR3 is built from 13 residues. The ends were cut back, 8 bases at V and 4 bases at J, with 11 bases in the middle. The germline CDR1 and CDR2 sequences are SNHLY and FYNNEI.

CDR3 amino acids: CASTGTSLRTNEKLFF. For the CDR3, the DNA is TGTGCCAGTACTGGGACATCTCTTAGAACTAATGAAAAACTGTTTTTT. The rearrangement links TRBV19 to TRBJ1-4; D may be TRBD1 (6 bases). CDR3 size: 16 residues. In germline, CDR1 is LNHDA, CDR2 SQIVND (reference sequence). V shed 7 bases and J shed 1 base, with 16 bases lying between them.

The chain uses TRBV5-1 and TRBJ2-1; maybe TRBD1 (6 bases). CDR3 length: 16 amino acids. The V end was cut by 4 bases, the J end by 3 bases, with 17 bases between. Germline loops: CDR1 SGHRS, CDR2 YFSETQ. CDR3 sequence (DNA): TGCGCCAGCAGCCAGACAGGTATGACTAACTACAATGAGCAGTTCTTC. It codes for CASSQTGMTNYNEQFF.

The V and J genes are TRBV2 and TRBJ2-7; the D gene is possibly TRBD1 (5 bases). This CDR3 is 12 amino acids long. V was pared by 5 bases and J by 4 bases, with 9 bases between. Germline V gene sequence: CDR1 SNHLY, CDR2 FYNNEI. CDR3 in amino acids: CASSRQLYEQYF. CDR3 in DNA: TGTGCCAGCAGTCGACAGCTATACGAGCAGTACTTC.

The V call is TRBV6-5, the J call TRBJ1-5, with 7 bases that match TRBD1. This CDR3 contains 14 residues. Trimming cost V 6 bases and J 4 bases; bases outside gene matches: 6. In germline, CDR1 is MNHEY, CDR2 SVGAGI. CDR3 residues: CASRRGTVNQPQHF. Written as DNA, the CDR3 is TGTGCCAGCAGAAGAGGGACAGTGAATCAGCCCCAGCATTTT.

The chain is built from TRBV5-5 and TRBJ2-5; TRBD2 matches at 7 bases. The CDR3 has 16 residues. Germline-derived CDR1 and CDR2 are SGHKS and YYEKEE (reference sequence). V trimming: 0 bases; J trimming: 1 base; junction bases outside the gene matches: 6. CDR3 sequence (DNA): TGTGCCAGCAGCTTGGCTCCTAGCGGAGCCCAAGAGACCCAGTACTTC. Residues: CASSLAPSGAQETQYF.

The genes are TRBV7-8 and TRBJ1-5; D possibly corresponds to TRBD1 (5 bases). The germline V gene encodes CDR1 SGHVS and CDR2 FQNEAQ. CDR3 length: 13 residues. V was trimmed by 5 bases and J by 6 bases, leaving 11 bases between them. The CDR3, as DNA: TGTGCCAGCAGCCCGGGGGGGAGTCAGCCCCAGCATTTT. Amino acid sequence: CASSPGGSQPQHF.